This T cell receptor beta chain derives from a study of CD8+ T cells in alopecia areata (dated by TCRdb to between 2017 and 2018). Notes on the research overall: Treated patients were enrolled in an open-label pilot trial of oral tofacitinib at 5 to 10 mg twice daily for moderate-to-severe alopecia areata. For the treated patients, the SALT score, which quantifies what percentage of scalp surface area is affected, served as the measure of disease severity. Amplification of TCRbeta CDR3 regions was done by immunoSEQ multiplex PCR using 35 Vbeta forward primers and 13 Jbeta reverse primers. Scalp clonality was compared among normal scalp (n=4), patchy alopecia areata scalp (n=8), and alopecia totalis/universalis scalp (n=8). The RNA source kit depended on sample type: the PAXgene miRNA kit for fixed scalp, the miRNeasy kit for PBMCs, and the RNeasy kit for mouse skin. Patients stayed on tofacitinib for 6 to 18 months and then had 6 months of follow-up off drug so that delayed response and recurrence could be assessed. Patients on tofacitinib were biopsied at baseline and after 4 and 24 weeks of treatment, and several of the patients also had a later scalp biopsy. To study T cell clonal expansion in alopecia areata, the researchers applied high-throughput TCRbeta sequencing to both the C3H/HeJ mouse model and human patients. In humans, TCRbeta sequencing was performed on scalp tissue and on sorted CD4+ and CD8+ peripheral blood T cells from healthy controls and from patients with patchy or totalis/universalis alopecia areata. General conclusions and limits of the study: During tofacitinib treatment, many expanded lesional clones remained in scalp and blood, and this persistence may partly explain relapse after treatment is stopped. Scalp TCR repertoire analysis is complicated because resident alphabeta T cells in normal human skin are also sequenced, whereas mouse skin is dominated by gammadelta T cells. The treated cohort was small, with a single nonresponder, so links between baseline CD8+ expansion and response need larger studies. Compared with mice, TCR sequences shared between patients were less clear, possibly partly because of HLA diversity across the patient population. Lesional scalp, especially in alopecia totalis/universalis, showed higher clonality and more expanded CD8+ clones than normal scalp, suggesting antigenic drive. With tofacitinib, both scalp clonality and the number of expanded CD8+ clones among the top 100 scalp clones went down significantly.

The CDR3 measures 13 amino acids from cysteine to phenylalanine. The only DNA kept is the CDR3, 39 bases in frame from the first base. V gives up 4 bases and J gives up 4 bases, and the segment between their germline ends measures 13 bases. The germline V gene supplies CDR1 SQVTM and CDR2 ANQGSEA. Libraries were constructed by the immunoSEQ multiplex PCR assay. RNA was extracted from all samples and reverse transcribed into cDNA as template for TCR sequencing. SuperScript III was used for first-strand cDNA synthesis, primed with a 2:1 mix of oligo-dT and random hexamers. A synthetic immune receptor repertoire was used to measure amplification bias, and any remaining bias was corrected computationally. The study's own analysis went as follows. Raw reads were preprocessed for error removal, and CDR3 was defined according to IMGT conventions as running from the conserved cysteine to phenylalanine. Clonality was calculated as 1 minus Shannon entropy normalized by log2 of the number of productive unique TCRs. Whether each scalp clone was CD4 or CD8 was inferred by checking scalp TCRbeta sequences against the CD4 and CD8 repertoires from sorted blood. TCRdb re-hosts the immuneACCESS table, in-frame sequences only. Its copies lack some clones; in the studies checked, an unresolved V gene accounts for under half of them, and the cause for the rest is not known. The V and J calls and clone size are taken from that table; D and trimming were inferred from the DNA. The table for this sample lists about 180,000 clones; 58% of them were counted only once. Jointly, the top ten make up around 16% of the sample.

Points on this clone: No antigen is known for it. Per-base qualities were not stored, and no clone one base away is much larger.

Interpreted using the paper, the treatment or condition label stands for: oral pan-JAK inhibitor, 5-10 mg twice daily. Peripheral blood and lesional scalp punch biopsies were obtained from patients with alopecia areata. After PBMCs were isolated by density centrifugation and stained for CD3, CD4 and CD8, a FACSAria was used to sort CD4+ and CD8+ T cells. Source: CD4+ T cells sorted from blood, taken around week 55, from a patient treated with tofacitinib. Rearrangement joined TRBV29-1 to TRBJ1-2; too little of a D gene remains to name it. The receptor was derived from a human donor with alopecia areata. The base sequence is TGCAGCGTTGGGGCCGGACGGATCTATGGCTACACCTTC. It translates as CSVGAGRIYGYTF.